This TCR beta chain came from a study of cytotoxic CD8 clonotypes in ibrutinib-treated CLL. Overall study results and limits: Baseline values of clonality outstripped age-matched healthy donors and followed circulating CD8+ T-cell counts.

This clone was seen only once. Its antigen remains unknown. The data were produced by immunoSEQ multiplex PCR, yet TCRdb's version contains in-frame clones alone and is incomplete. This sample has hundreds of thousands of clones; roughly 70% occur once, and the top ten carry roughly 6%. The CDR3 runs 15 residues. CDR1 is MNHEY and CDR2 is SMNVEV in the germline V gene (reference sequence). Germline trimming cut 3 bases from V and 5 bases from J; bases unmatched to any gene: 6. The source material was PBMCs, sampled after 36 months of ibrutinib treatment. The chain carries TRBV27 and TRBJ2-1, with 8 bases fitting TRBD2. The source is a human donor with chronic lymphocytic leukemia. The CDR3 coding sequence is TGTGCCAGCAGTTTTACTAGCGGAACCAACAATGAGCAGTTCTTC. Its protein product is CASSFTSGTNNEQFF.